One and the same sample provided the 9 T cell receptor beta chains below, sequenced in a study of blood T cell repertoires in COVID-19. Some clones are missing from TCRdb's copy, which holds only in-frame ones; the method was immunoSEQ multiplex PCR. This sample has tens of thousands of clones, with around 82% found just once. Sequencing was carried out using peripheral blood. These receptors originate from a man aged 55 to 70 with acute or convalescent COVID-19.

CDR3 sequence (DNA): TGTGCCAGCAGCTTAGGGGTAGCGGGGGGTCCTCAAGAGACCCAGTACTTC. Its translation: CASSLGVAGGPQETQYF. This chain connects TRBV7-2 to TRBJ2-5; 10 nucleotides align to TRBD2. V trimming: 1 base; J trimming: 2 bases; junction bases outside the gene matches: 7. This CDR3 region has 17 residues. Germline CDR1 is SGHTA and CDR2 is FQGNSA.

About this clone itself: At one boundary the junction diverges from the germline segment, which might be a read error. Other DNA sequences in the sample encode the same CDR3. The chain uses TRBV18 and TRBJ2-5; D not resolved. Germline CDR1 and CDR2: KGHSH and LQKENI. This CDR3 is 12 amino acids long. CDR3 amino acids: CASSPPRETQYF. The CDR3 DNA is TGTGCCAGCTCGCCACCCAGAGAGACCCAGTACTTC. The full variable domain, with the rest looked up from reference TRBV18 and TRBJ2-5, is NAGVMQNPRHLVRRRGQEARLRCSPMKGHSHVYWYRQLPEEGLKFMVYLQKENIIDESGMPKERFSAEFPKEGPSILRIQQVVRGDSAAYFCASSPPRETQYFGPGTRLLVL.

The V call is TRBV7-2, the J call TRBJ1-2; maybe TRBD1 (5 bases). Germline-derived CDR1 and CDR2 are SGHTA and FQGNSA. The V end was cut by 0 bases, the J end by 4 bases, with 6 bases between. This CDR3 comprises 13 residues. The CDR3 here is CASSLADIYGYTF. The CDR3 DNA follows: TGTGCCAGCAGCTTAGCGGACATCTATGGCTACACCTTC.

This rearrangement joins TRBV7-9 to TRBJ2-5; perhaps TRBD2 as D (5 bases). The germline V and J ends were trimmed by 5 bases and 4 bases, with 5 bases remaining between them. The CDR3 has 11 residues. Germline CDR1 is SEHNR and CDR2 is FQNEAQ (reference sequence). The CDR3 sequence: CASSEGETQYF. The DNA for the CDR3 is TGTGCCAGCAGCGAGGGAGAGACCCAGTACTTC.

The chain is built from TRBV7-6 and TRBJ2-2, with D maybe TRBD2 (7 bases). Trimming left V 5 bases short and J 4 bases short, with 14 bases between. CDR3 size: 15 residues. Germline V gives CDR1 SGHVS, CDR2 FNYEAQ. The CDR3 nucleotides are TGTGCCAGCAGCCCGAGTGGGGGGGCCACCGGGGAGCTGTTTTTT. Residues: CASSPSGGATGELFF. Supplemented by reference TRBV7-6 and TRBJ2-2, the full variable domain reads GAGVSQSPRYKVTKRGQDVALRCDPISGHVSLYWYRQALGQGPEFLTYFNYEAQQDKSGLPNDRFSAERPEGSISTLTIQRTEQRDSAMYRCASSPSGGATGELFFGEGSRLTVL.

The rearrangement uses TRBV27 and TRBJ1-1, with a weak D call TRBD1 (5 bases). This CDR3 is 14 amino acids long. The V gene's germline CDR1 is MNHEY and CDR2 SMNVEV (reference sequence). V lost 0 bases and J lost 3, with 8 bases in between. The chain's CDR3 is CASSLSGVDTEAFF. In DNA, the CDR3 is TGTGCCAGCAGTTTATCAGGGGTAGACACTGAAGCTTTCTTT.

The V and J genes are TRBV6-5 and TRBJ1-1; D may be TRBD1 (6 bases). The V gene lost 5 bases and the J gene lost 1 base, with 8 bases spanning the gap. Germline CDR1 MNHEY, CDR2 SVGAGI. The CDR3 is made up of 13 amino acids. The CDR3 DNA reads as TGTGCCAGCAGTCACAGGGAGAACACTGAAGCTTTCTTT. Translated: CASSHRENTEAFF.

V and J are TRBV3-1 (or the pseudogene TRBV3-2) and TRBJ1-1; a possible D gene is TRBD1 (6 bases). Germline loops: CDR1 LGHDT, CDR2 YNNKEL (reference sequence). CDR3 length equals 16 residues. Trimming stripped 4 bases from V and 4 bases from J, with 19 bases between. The CDR3 sequence: CASSPYSTGGATEAFF. For the CDR3, the DNA is TGTGCCAGCAGCCCTTATTCGACAGGAGGTGCCACTGAAGCTTTCTTT.

The rearrangement uses TRBV11-1 and TRBJ1-3; no reliable D call. The CDR3 loop spans 13 amino acids. Germline assignment: CDR1 SGHAT and CDR2 FQDESV (reference sequence). V lost 3 bases and J 4 bases, leaving 7 bases between the germline ends. The CDR3 DNA reads TGTGCCAGCAGCTTGCACTCAGGAAACACCATATATTTT. Protein sequence: CASSLHSGNTIYF. Combining the CDR3 with reference TRBV11-1 and TRBJ1-3 gives the whole variable domain EAEVAQSPRYKITEKSQAVAFWCDPISGHATLYWYRQILGQGPELLVQFQDESVVDDSQLPKDRFSAERLKGVDSTLKIQPAELGDSAMYLCASSLHSGNTIYFGEGSWLTVV.